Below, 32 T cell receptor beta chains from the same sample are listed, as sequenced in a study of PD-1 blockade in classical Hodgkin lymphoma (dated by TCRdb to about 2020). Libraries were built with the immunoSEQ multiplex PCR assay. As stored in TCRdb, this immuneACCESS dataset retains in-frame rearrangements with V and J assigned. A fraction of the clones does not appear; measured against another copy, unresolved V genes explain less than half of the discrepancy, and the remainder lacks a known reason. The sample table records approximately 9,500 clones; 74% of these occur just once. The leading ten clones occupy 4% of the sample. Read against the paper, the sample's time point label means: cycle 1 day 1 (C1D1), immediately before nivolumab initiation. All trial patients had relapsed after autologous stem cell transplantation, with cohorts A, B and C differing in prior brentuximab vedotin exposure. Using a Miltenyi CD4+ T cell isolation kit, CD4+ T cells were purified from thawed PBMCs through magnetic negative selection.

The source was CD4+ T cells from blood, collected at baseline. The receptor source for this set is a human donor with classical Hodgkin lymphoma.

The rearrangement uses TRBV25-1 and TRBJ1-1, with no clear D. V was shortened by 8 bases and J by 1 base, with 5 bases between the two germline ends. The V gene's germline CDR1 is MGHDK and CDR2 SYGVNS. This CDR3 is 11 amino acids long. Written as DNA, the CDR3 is TGTGCCAGCGTGAGGAACACTGAAGCTTTCTTT. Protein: CASVRNTEAFF. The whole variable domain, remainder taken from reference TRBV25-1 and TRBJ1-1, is EADIYQTPRYLVIGTGKKITLECSQTMGHDKMYWYQQDPGMELHLIHYSYGVNSTEKGDLSSESTVSRIRTEHFPLTLESARPSHTSQYLCASVRNTEAFFGQGTRLTVV.

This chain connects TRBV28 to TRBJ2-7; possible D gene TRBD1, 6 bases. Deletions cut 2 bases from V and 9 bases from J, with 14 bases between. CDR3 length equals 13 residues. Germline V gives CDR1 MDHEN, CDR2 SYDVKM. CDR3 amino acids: CASSLRDRKWQYF. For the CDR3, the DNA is TGTGCCAGCAGTTTACGCGACAGGAAGTGGCAGTACTTC.

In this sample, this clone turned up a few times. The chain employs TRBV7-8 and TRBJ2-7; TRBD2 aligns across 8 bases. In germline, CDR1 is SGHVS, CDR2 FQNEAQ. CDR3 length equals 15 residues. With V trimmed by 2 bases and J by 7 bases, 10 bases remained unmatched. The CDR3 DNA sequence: TGTGCCAGCAGCTTATGGCGCAGCGGGAGTGGGGAGCAGTACTTC. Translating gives CASSLWRSGSGEQYF.

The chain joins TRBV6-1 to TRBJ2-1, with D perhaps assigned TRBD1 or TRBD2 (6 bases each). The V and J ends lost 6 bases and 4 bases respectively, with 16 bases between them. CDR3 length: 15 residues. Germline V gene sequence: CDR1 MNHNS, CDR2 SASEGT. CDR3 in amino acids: CASRAGRGVYNEQFF. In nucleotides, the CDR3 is TGTGCCAGCAGGGCCGGAAGGGGGGTTTACAATGAGCAGTTCTTC.

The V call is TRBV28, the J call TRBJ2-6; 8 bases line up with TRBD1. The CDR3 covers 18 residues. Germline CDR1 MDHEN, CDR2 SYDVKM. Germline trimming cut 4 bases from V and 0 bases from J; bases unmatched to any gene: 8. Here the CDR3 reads CASSSSGGISSGANVLTF. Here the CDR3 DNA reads TGTGCCAGCAGTTCCTCAGGGGGCATAAGCTCTGGGGCCAACGTCCTGACTTTC.

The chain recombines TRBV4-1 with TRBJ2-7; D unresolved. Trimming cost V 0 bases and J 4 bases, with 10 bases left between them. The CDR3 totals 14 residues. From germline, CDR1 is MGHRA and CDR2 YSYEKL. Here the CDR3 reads CASSQDGFGYEQYF. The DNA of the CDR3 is TGCGCCAGCAGCCAAGACGGCTTTGGTTACGAGCAGTACTTC.

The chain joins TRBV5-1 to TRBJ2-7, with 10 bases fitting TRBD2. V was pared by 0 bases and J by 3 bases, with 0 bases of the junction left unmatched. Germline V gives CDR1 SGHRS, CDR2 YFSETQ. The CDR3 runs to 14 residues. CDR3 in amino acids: CASSLVAGGYEQYF. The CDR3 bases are TGCGCCAGCAGCTTGGTAGCGGGGGGCTACGAGCAGTACTTC.

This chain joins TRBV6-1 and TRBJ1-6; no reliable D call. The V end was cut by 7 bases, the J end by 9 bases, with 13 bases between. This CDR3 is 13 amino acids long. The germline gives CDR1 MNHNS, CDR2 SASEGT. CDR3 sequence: CASNEVLASPLHF. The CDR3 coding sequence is TGTGCCAGCAACGAGGTTCTAGCTTCACCCCTCCACTTT.

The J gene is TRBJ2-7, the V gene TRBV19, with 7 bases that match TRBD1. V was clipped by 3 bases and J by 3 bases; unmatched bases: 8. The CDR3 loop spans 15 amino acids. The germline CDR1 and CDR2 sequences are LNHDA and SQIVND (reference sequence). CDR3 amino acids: CASSIKGQANYEQYF. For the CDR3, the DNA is TGTGCCAGTAGTATTAAAGGACAGGCGAACTACGAGCAGTACTTC. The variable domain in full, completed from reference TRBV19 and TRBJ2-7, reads DGGITQSPKYLFRKEGQNVTLSCEQNLNHDAMYWYRQDPGQGLRLIYYSQIVNDFQKGDIAEGYSVSREKKESFPLTVTSAQKNPTAFYLCASSIKGQANYEQYFGPGTRLTVT.

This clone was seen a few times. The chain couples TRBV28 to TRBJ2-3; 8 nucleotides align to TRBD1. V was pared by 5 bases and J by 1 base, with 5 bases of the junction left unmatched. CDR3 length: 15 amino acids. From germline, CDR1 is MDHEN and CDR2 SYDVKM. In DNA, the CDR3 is TGTGCCAGCAGTCTCCAGGACAGGGGCACAGATACGCAGTATTTT. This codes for CASSLQDRGTDTQYF.

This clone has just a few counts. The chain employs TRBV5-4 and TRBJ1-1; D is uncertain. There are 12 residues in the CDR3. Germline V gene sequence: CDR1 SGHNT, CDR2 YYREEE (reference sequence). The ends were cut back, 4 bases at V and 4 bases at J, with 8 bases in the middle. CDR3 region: CASSPGGTEAFF. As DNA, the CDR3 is TGTGCCAGCAGCCCTGGAGGCACTGAAGCTTTCTTT.

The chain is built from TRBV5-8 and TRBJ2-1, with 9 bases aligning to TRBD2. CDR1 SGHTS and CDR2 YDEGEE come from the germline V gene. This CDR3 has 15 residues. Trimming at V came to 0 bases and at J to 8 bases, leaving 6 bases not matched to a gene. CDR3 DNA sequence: TGTGCCAGCAGCTTGGGGACTAGCGAGGGGGATGAGCAGTTCTTC. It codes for CASSLGTSEGDEQFF.

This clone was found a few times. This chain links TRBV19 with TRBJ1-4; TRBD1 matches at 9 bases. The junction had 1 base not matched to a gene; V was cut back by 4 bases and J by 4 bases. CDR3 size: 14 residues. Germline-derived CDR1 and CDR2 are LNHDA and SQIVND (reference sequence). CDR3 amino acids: CASSRGQGNEKLFF. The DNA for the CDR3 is TGTGCCAGTAGTAGGGGACAGGGTAATGAAAAACTGTTTTTT.

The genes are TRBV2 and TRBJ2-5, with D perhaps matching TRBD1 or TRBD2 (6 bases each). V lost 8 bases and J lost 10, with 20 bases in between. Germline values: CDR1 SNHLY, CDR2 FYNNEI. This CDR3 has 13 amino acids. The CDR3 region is CASSGAVRGRQYF. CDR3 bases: TGTGCCAGCTCGGGGGCGGTAAGGGGTCGCCAGTACTTC.

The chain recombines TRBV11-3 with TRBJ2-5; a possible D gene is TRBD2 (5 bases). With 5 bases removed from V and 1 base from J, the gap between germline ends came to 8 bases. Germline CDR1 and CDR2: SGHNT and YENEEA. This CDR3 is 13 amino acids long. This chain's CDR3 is CASSRTAQETQYF. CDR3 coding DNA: TGTGCCAGCAGCCGGACTGCCCAAGAGACCCAGTACTTC.

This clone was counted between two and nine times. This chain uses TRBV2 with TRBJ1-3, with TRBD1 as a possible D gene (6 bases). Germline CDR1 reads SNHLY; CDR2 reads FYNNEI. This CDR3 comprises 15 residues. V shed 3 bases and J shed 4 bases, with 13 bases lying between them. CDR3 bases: TGTGCCAGCAGTGAGGGCAGGGGAGCCGGAAACACCATATATTTT. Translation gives CASSEGRGAGNTIYF.

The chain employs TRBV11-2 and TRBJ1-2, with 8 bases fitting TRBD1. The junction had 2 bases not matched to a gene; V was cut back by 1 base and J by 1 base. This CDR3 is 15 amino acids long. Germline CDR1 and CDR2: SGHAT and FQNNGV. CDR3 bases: TGTGCCAGCAGCTTAGGACAGGGGCGTAACTATGGCTACACCTTC. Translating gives CASSLGQGRNYGYTF. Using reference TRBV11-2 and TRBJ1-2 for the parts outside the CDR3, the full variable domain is EAGVAQSPRYKIIEKRQSVAFWCNPISGHATLYWYQQILGQGPKLLIQFQNNGVVDDSQLPKDRFSAERLKGVDSTLKIQPAKLEDSAVYLCASSLGQGRNYGYTFGSGTRLTVV.

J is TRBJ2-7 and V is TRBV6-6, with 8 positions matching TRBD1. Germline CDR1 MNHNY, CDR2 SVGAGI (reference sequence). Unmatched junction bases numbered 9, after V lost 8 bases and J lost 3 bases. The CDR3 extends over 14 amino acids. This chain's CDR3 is CASGRQGAYYEQYF. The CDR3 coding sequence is TGTGCCAGCGGGAGGCAGGGGGCCTACTACGAGCAGTACTTC.

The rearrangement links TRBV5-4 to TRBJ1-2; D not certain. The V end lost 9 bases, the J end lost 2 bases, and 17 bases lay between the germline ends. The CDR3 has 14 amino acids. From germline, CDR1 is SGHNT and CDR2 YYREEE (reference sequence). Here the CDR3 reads CATNPGVGNYGYTF. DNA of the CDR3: TGTGCCACCAACCCCGGGGTCGGGAACTATGGCTACACCTTC.

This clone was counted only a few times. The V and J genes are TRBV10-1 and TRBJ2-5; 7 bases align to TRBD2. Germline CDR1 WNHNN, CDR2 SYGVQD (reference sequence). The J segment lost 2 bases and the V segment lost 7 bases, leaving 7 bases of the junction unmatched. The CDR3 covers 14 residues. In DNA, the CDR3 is TGCGCCAGCACCATAGCGGGTCTTCAAGAGACCCAGTACTTC. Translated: CASTIAGLQETQYF.

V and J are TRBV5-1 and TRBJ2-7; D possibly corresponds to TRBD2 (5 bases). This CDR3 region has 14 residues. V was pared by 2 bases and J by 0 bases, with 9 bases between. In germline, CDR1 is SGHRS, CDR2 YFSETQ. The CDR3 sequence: CASSLDGNSYEQYF. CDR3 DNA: TGCGCCAGCAGCTTAGACGGGAACTCCTACGAGCAGTACTTC.

For the CDR3, the DNA is TGCGCCAGCAGCTTGGATACAGGGAGCTATGGCTACACCTTC. Protein sequence: CASSLDTGSYGYTF. The chain uses TRBV5-1 and TRBJ1-2; perhaps TRBD1 as D (6 bases). The ends were cut back, 0 bases at V and 4 bases at J, with 10 bases in the middle. The CDR3 is 14 residues long. Per the germline V gene, CDR1 is SGHRS and CDR2 is YFSETQ.

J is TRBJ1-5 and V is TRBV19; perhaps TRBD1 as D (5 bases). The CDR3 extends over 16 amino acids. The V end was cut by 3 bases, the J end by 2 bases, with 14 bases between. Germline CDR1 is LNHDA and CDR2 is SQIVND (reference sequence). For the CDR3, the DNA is TGTGCCAGTAGTATCCCCGGGGGGGGTGGCAATCAGCCCCAGCATTTT. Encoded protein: CASSIPGGGGNQPQHF.

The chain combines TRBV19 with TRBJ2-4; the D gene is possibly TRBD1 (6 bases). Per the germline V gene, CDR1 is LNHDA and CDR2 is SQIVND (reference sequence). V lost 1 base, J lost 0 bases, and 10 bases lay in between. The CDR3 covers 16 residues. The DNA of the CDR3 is TGTGCCAGTAGTATAGGGGGGCTACTAGCCAAAAACATTCAGTACTTC. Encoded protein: CASSIGGLLAKNIQYF.

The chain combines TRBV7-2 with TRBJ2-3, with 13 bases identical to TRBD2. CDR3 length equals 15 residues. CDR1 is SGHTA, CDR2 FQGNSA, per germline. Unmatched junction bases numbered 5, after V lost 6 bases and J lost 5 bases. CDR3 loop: CASRQGLAGVDTQYF. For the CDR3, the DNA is TGTGCCAGCAGGCAAGGACTAGCGGGAGTAGATACGCAGTATTTT. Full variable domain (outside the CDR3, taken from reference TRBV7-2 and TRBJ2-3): GAGVSQSPSNKVTEKGKDVELRCDPISGHTALYWYRQSLGQGLEFLIYFQGNSAPDKSGLPSDRFSAERTGGSVSTLTIQRTQQEDSAVYLCASRQGLAGVDTQYFGPGTRLTVL.

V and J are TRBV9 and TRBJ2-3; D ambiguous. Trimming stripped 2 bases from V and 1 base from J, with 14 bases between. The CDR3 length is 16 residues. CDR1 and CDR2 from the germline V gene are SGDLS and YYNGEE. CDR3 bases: TGTGCCAGCAGCGTTATGACGCGGAGAGGCACAGATACGCAGTATTTT. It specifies CASSVMTRRGTDTQYF.

The CDR3 DNA reads TGTGCCAGCAGCCACGGAGGGAATGAAAAACTGTTTTTT. Protein product: CASSHGGNEKLFF. J is TRBJ1-4 and V is TRBV6-5; the D is unclear. From germline, CDR1 is MNHEY and CDR2 SVGAGI. Trimming cost V 6 bases and J 5 bases, with 10 bases left between them. The CDR3 covers 13 residues.

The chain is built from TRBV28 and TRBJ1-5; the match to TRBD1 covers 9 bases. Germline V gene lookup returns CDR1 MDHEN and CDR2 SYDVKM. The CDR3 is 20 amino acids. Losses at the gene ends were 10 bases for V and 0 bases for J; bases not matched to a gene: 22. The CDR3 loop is CATATGGFDPRTGSNQPQHF. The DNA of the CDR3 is TGTGCCACCGCAACAGGGGGCTTCGACCCCCGGACAGGTAGCAATCAGCCCCAGCATTTT. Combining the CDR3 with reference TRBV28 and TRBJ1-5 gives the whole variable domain DVKVTQSSRYLVKRTGEKVFLECVQDMDHENMFWYRQDPGLGLRLIYFSYDVKMKEKGDIPEGYSVSREKKERFSLILESASTNQTSMYLCATATGGFDPRTGSNQPQHFGDGTRLSIL.

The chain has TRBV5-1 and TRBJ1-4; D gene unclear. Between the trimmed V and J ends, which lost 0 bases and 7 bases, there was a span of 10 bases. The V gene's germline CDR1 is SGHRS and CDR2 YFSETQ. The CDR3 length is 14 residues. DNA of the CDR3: TGCGCCAGCAGCTTGGAGCCAGGCCGTGAAAAACTGTTTTTT. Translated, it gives CASSLEPGREKLFF.

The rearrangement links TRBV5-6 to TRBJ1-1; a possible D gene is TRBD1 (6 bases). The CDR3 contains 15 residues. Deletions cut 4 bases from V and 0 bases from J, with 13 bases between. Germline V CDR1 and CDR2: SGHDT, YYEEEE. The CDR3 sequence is CASSVGQLLNTEAFF. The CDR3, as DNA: TGTGCCAGCAGCGTTGGACAGCTACTGAACACTGAAGCTTTCTTT.

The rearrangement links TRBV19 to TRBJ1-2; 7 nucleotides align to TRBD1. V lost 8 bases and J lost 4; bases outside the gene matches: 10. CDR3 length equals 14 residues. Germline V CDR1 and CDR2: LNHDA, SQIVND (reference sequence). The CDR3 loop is CASATTDRVYGYTF. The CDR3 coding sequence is TGTGCCAGTGCTACCACCGACAGGGTCTATGGCTACACCTTC.

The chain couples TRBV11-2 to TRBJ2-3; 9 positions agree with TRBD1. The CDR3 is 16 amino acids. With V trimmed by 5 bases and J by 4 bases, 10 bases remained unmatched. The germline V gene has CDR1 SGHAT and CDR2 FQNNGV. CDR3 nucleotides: TGTGCCAGCAGCCCCGCGGGACAGGGAGCTTCAGATACGCAGTATTTT. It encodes CASSPAGQGASDTQYF.